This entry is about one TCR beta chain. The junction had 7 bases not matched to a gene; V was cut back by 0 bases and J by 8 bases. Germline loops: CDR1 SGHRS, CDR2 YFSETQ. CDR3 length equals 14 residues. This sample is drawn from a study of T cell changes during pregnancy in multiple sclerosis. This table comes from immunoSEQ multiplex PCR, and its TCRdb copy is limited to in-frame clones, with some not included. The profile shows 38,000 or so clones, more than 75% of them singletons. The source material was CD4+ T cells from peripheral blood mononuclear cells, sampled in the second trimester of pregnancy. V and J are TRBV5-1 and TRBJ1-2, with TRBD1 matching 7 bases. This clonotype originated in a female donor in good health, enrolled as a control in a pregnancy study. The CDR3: CASSLEGAPGGYTF. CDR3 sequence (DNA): TGCGCCAGCAGCTTGGAGGGGGCTCCGGGGGGCTACACCTTC.